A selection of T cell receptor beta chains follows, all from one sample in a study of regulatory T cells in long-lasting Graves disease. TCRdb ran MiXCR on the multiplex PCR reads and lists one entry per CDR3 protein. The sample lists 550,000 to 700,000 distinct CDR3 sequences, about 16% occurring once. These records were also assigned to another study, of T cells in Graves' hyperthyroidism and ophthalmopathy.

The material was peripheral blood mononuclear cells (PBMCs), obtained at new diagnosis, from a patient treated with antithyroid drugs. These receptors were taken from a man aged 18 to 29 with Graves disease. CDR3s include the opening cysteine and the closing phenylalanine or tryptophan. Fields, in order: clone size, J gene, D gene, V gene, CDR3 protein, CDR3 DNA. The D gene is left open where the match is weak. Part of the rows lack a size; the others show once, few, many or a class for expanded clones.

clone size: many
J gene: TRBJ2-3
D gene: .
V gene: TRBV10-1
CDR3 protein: CASSDGTTDTQYF
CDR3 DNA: TGCGCCAGCAGTGACGGGACCACAGATACGCAGTATTTT

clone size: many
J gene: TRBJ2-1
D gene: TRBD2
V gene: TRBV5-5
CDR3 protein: CASSSAGGAYNEQFF
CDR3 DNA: TGTGCCAGCAGCTCGGCGGGAGGCGCTTACAATGAGCAGTTCTTC

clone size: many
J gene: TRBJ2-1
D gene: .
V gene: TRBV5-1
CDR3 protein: CASSADYNEQFF
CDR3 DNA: TGCGCCAGCAGCGCAGATTACAATGAGCAGTTCTTC

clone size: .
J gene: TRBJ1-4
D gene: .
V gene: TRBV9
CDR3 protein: CASSVAMGEKLFF
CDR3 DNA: TGTGCCAGCAGCGTAGCAATGGGTGAAAAACTGTTTTTT

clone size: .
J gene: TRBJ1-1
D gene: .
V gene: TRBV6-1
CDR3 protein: CASSRETWNTEAFF
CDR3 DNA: TGTGCCAGCAGTCGGGAGACTTGGAACACTGAAGCTTTCTTT

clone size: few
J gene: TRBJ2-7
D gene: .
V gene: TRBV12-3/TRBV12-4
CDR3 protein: CASTLTGYEQYF
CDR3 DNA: TGTGCCAGCACCTTGACCGGATACGAGCAGTACTTC

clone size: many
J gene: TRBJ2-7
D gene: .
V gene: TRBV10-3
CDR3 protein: CAIRPDGAYEQYF
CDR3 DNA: TGTGCCATCAGGCCCGACGGGGCCTACGAGCAGTACTTC

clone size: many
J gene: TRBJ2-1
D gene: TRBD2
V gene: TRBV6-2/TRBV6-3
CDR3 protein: CASSYSGGLADNEQFF
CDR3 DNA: TGTGCCAGCAGTTACTCGGGGGGACTAGCGGACAATGAGCAGTTCTTC

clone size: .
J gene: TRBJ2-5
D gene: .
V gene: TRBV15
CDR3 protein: CATSRDRGRQETQYF
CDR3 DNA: TGTGCCACCAGCAGAGATCGCGGACGTCAAGAGACCCAGTACTTC

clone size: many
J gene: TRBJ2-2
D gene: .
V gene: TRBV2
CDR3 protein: CASSERTTLNTGELFF
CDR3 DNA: TGTGCCAGCAGTGAGCGGACTACCTTAAACACCGGGGAGCTGTTTTTT

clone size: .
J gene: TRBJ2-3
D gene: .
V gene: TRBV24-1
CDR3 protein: CATSDTGSTDTQYF
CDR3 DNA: TGTGCCACCAGTGATACAGGGTCCACAGATACGCAGTATTTT

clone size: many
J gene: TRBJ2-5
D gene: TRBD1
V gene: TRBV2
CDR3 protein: CASNQDRAQETQYF
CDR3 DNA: TGTGCCAGCAACCAGGACAGGGCTCAAGAGACCCAGTACTTC

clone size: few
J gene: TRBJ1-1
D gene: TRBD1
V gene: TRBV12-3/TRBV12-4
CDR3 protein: CASRNRGGSTEAFF
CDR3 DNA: TGTGCCAGCAGGAACAGGGGAGGAAGCACTGAAGCTTTCTTT

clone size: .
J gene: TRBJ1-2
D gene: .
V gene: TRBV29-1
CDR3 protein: CSANQEPPGEGYTF
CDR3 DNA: TGCAGCGCCAACCAGGAGCCCCCAGGGGAAGGCTACACCTTC

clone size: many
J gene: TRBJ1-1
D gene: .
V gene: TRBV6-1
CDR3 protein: CASMIGTGTEAFF
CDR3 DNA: TGTGCCAGCATGATTGGCACAGGCACTGAAGCTTTCTTT

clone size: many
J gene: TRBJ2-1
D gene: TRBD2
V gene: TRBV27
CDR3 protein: CASSLTRTSSYNEQFF
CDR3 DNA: TGTGCCAGCAGTTTAACCCGGACTAGCAGCTACAATGAGCAGTTCTTC

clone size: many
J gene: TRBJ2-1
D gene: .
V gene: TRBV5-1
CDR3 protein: CASSLRADRSYNEQFF
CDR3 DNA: TGCGCCAGCAGCTTGCGTGCGGACCGCTCCTACAATGAGCAGTTCTTC

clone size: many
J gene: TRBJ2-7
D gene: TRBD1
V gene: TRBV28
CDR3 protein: CASSFGVGTGPYEQYF
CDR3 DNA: TGTGCCAGCAGTTTTGGGGTCGGGACAGGGCCCTACGAGCAGTACTTC

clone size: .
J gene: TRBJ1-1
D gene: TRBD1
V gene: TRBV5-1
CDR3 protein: CASSLQQVGQPEAFF
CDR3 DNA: TGCGCCAGCAGCTTGCAGCAGGTGGGACAGCCTGAAGCTTTCTTT

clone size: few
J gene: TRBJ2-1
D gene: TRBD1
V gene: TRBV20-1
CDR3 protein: CSARPTRQGQGVNEQFF
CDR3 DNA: TGCAGTGCTAGGCCCACGCGTCAGGGACAGGGGGTTAATGAGCAGTTCTTC

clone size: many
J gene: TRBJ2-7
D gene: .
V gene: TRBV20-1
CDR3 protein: CSALRTGTEQYF
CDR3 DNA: TGCAGTGCCCTCAGAACAGGGACCGAGCAGTACTTC

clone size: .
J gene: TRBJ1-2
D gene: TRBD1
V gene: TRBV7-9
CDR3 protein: CASSYGTGGNGYTF
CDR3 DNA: TGTGCCAGCAGTTACGGGACAGGGGGGAATGGCTACACCTTC

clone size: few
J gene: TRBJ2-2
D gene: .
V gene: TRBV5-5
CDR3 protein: CASSRNPGYTGELFF
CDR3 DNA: TGTGCCAGCAGCCGTAATCCCGGGTACACCGGGGAGCTGTTTTTT

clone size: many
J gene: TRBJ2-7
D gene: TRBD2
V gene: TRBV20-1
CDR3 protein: CSVPPSSGSSYEQYF
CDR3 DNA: TGCAGTGTCCCCCCATCTAGCGGGAGTAGCTACGAGCAGTACTTC

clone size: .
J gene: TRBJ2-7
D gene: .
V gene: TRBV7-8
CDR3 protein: CASSQTRHPSYEQYF
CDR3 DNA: TGTGCCAGCAGTCAGACCAGGCATCCATCCTACGAGCAGTACTTC

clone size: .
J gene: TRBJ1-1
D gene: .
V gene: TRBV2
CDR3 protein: CASIRQEAVNTEAFF
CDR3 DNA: TGTGCCAGCATCCGACAGGAGGCGGTGAACACTGAAGCTTTCTTT

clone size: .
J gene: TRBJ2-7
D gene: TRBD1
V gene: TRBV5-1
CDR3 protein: CASSLAGQEGYEQYF
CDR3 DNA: TGCGCCAGCAGCTTGGCGGGACAGGAGGGATACGAGCAGTACTTC

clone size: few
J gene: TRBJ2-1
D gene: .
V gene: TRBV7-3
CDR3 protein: CASSLYPLGGGFRGEQFF
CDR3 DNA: TGTGCCAGCAGCTTATATCCTTTGGGAGGGGGGTTTCGGGGTGAGCAGTTCTTC

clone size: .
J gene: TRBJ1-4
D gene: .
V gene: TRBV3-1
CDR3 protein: CASSQDWWAGPATNEKLFF
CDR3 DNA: TGTGCCAGCAGCCAAGATTGGTGGGCCGGGCCCGCAACTAATGAAAAACTGTTTTTT

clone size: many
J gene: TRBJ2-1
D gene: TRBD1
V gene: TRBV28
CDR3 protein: CASSSENYSFLRQGYNEQFF
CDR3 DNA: TGTGCCAGCAGTTCTGAAAACTACTCATTCCTTCGACAGGGCTACAATGAGCAGTTCTTC

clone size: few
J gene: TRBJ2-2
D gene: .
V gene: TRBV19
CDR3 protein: CASTLMTGADTGELFF
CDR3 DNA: TGTGCCAGTACACTTATGACGGGCGCCGACACCGGGGAGCTGTTTTTT

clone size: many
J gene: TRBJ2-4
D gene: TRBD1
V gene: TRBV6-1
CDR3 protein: CASRRTGGAGNIQYF
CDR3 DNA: TGTGCCAGCAGGCGCACAGGGGGCGCAGGAAACATTCAGTACTTC

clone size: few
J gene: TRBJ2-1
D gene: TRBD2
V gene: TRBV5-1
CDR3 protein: CASSPGLAGGISYNEQFF
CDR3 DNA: TGCGCCAGCAGCCCAGGACTAGCGGGAGGGATCTCCTACAATGAGCAGTTCTTC

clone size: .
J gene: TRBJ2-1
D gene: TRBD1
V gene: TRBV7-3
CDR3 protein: CASSLSGTASYNEQFF
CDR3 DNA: TGTGCCAGCAGCTTATCCGGGACAGCAAGTTACAATGAGCAGTTCTTC

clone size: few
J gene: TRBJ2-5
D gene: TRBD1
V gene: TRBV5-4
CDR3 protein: CASSDRDRGAETQYF
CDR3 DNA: TGTGCTAGCAGCGACCGGGACAGGGGGGCAGAGACCCAGTACTTC

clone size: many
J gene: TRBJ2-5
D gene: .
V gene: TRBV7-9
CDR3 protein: CASSLATSHAGRHKEETQYF
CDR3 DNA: TGTGCCAGCAGCTTAGCCACGTCCCATGCAGGCCGACATAAAGAAGAGACCCAGTACTTC

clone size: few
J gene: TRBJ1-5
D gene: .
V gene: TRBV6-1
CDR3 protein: CASSRAARSNQPQHF
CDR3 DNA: TGTGCCAGCAGTCGGGCGGCTAGGAGCAATCAGCCCCAGCATTTT

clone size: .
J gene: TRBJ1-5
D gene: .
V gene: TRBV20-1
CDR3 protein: CSARRHTKNQPQHF
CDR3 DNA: TGCAGTGCTAGAAGGCACACCAAAAATCAGCCCCAGCATTTT

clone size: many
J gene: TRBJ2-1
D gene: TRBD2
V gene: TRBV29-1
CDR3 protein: CSAEWGLAGNEQFF
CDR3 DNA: TGCAGCGCCGAATGGGGTCTAGCGGGAAATGAGCAGTTCTTC

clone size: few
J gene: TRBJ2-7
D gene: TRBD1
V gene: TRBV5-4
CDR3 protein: CASKMQGALILEQYF
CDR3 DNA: TGTGCCAGCAAAATGCAGGGGGCGTTAATCCTCGAGCAGTACTTC

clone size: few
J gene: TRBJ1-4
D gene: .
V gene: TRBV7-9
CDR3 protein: CASSQGGRINEKLFF
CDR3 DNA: TGTGCCAGCAGCCAAGGGGGGCGGATTAATGAAAAACTGTTTTTT

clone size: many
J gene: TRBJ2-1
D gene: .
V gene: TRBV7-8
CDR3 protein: CASSLARQLKGNEQFF
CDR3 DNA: TGTGCCAGCAGCTTAGCGCGGCAATTAAAGGGCAATGAGCAGTTCTTC

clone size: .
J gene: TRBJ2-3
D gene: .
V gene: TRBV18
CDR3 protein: CASSPSTGPTDTQYF
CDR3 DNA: TGTGCCAGCTCGCCGAGCACAGGGCCCACAGATACGCAGTATTTT

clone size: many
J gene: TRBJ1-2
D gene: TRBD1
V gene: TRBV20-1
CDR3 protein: CSASPGTGGRGYTF
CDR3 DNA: TGCAGTGCTAGCCCGGGGACAGGGGGCAGGGGCTACACCTTC

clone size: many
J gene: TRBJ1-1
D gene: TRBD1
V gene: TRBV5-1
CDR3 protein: CASSLGTGIVQTEAFF
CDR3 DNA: TGCGCCAGCAGCTTGGGGACAGGGATTGTGCAGACTGAAGCTTTCTTT

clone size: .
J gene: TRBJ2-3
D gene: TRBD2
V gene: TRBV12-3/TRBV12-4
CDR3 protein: CASRRYESLAGVDTRYF
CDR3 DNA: TGTGCCAGCAGGCGTTACGAGTCGCTAGCGGGAGTGGATACGCGGTATTTT

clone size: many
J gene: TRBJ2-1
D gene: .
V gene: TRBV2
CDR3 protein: CASSGSIRSTYNEQFF
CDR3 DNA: TGTGCCAGCAGCGGGTCCATCAGATCAACCTACAATGAGCAGTTCTTC

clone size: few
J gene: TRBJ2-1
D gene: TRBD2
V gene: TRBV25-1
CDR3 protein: CASSESGRNEQFF
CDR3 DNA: TGTGCCAGCAGTGAATCCGGGAGGAATGAGCAGTTCTTC

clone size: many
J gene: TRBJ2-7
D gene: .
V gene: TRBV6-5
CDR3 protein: CASSSAGLAYEQYF
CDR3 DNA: TGTGCCAGCAGTTCGGCAGGCCTAGCTTACGAGCAGTACTTC

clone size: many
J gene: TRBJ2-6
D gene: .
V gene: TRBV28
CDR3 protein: CASSLRPTGIGVLTF
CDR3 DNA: TGTGCCAGCAGTCTCCGACCGACAGGTATCGGCGTCCTGACTTTC

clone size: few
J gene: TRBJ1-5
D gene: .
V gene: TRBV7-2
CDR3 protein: CASSSFNQPQHF
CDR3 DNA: TGTGCCAGCAGCAGTTTTAATCAGCCCCAGCATTTT

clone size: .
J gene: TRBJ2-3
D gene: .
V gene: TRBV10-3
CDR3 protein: CAISGQGSTDTQYF
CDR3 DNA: TGTGCCATCAGTGGCCAGGGGAGCACAGATACGCAGTATTTT

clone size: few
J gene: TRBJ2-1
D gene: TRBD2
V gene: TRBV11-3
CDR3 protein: CASSPRERSYNEQFF
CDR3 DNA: TGTGCCAGCAGCCCGCGGGAGAGGTCCTACAATGAGCAGTTCTTC